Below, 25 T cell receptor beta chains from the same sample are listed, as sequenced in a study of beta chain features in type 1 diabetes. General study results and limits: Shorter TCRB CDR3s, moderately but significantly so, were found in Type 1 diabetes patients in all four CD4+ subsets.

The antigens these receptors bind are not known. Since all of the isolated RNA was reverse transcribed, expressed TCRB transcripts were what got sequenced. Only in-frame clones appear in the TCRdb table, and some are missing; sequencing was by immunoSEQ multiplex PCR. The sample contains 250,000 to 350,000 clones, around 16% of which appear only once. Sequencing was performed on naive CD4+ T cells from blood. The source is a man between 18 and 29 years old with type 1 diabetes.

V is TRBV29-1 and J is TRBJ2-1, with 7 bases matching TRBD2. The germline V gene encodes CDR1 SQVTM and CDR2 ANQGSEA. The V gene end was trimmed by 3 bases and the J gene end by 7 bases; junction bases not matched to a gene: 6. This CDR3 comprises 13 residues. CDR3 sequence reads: CSVEGLAANEQFF. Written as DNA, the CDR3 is TGCAGCGTTGAGGGCCTAGCGGCAAATGAGCAGTTCTTC.

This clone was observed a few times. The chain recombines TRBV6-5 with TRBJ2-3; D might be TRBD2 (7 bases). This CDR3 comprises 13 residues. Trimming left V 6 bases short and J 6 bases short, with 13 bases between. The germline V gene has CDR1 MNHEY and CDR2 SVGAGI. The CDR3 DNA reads TGTGCCAGCAGGAGGGGGGGATTTGATACGCAGTATTTT. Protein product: CASRRGGFDTQYF.

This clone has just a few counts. The CDR3: CASSQREVTEAFF. CDR3 in DNA: TGTGCCAGCAGTCAGAGGGAAGTCACTGAAGCTTTCTTT. The chain recombines TRBV6-6 with TRBJ1-1; D is unclear. Germline CDR1 reads MNHNY; CDR2 reads SVGAGI (reference sequence). Trimming shortened V by 5 bases and J by 4 bases, and 11 bases separated the two germline ends. The CDR3 consists of 13 residues.

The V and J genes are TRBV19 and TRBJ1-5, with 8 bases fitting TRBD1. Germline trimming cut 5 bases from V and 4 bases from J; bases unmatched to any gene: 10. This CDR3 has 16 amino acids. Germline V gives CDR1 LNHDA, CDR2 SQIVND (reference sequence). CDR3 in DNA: TGTGCCAGTAGTGCAATCCCGGGACAGGTTAATCAGCCCCAGCATTTT. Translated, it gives CASSAIPGQVNQPQHF.

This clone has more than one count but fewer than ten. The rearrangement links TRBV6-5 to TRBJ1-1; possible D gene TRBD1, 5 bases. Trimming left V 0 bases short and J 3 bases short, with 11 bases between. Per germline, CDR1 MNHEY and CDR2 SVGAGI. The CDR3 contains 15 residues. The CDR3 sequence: CASSYSIDSHTEAFF. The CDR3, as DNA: TGTGCCAGCAGTTACTCGATCGACAGCCACACTGAAGCTTTCTTT.

CDR3 nucleotides: TGTGCCTGGAGTAGGGGACAAATGAACACTGAAGCTTTCTTT. Its translation: CAWSRGQMNTEAFF. The chain links TRBV30 to TRBJ1-1; maybe TRBD1 (6 bases). Trimming removed 2 bases from V and 0 bases from J, with 10 bases in between. The CDR3 has 14 amino acids. CDR1 is GTSNPN and CDR2 is SVGIG in the germline V gene (reference sequence).

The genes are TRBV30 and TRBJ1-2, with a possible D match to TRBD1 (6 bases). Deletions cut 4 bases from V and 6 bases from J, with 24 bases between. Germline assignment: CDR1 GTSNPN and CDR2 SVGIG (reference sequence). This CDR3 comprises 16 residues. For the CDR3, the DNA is TGTGCCTGGACCCGGATGAGGGACATTCGAATGGATGGCTACACCTTC. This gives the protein CAWTRMRDIRMDGYTF.

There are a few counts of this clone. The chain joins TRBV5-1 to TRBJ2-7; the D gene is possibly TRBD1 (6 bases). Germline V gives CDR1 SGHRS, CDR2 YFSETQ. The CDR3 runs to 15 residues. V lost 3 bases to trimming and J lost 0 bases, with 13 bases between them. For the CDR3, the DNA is TGCGCCAGCAGCTATAGGACAGCTTTCTCCTACGAGCAGTACTTC. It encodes CASSYRTAFSYEQYF.

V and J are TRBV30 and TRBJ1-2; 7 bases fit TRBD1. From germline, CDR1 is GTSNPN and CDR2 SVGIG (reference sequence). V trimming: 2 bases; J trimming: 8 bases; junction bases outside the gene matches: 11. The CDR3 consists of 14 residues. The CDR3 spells CAWSPMTGWGGYTF. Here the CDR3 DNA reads TGTGCCTGGAGTCCAATGACAGGGTGGGGAGGCTACACCTTC.

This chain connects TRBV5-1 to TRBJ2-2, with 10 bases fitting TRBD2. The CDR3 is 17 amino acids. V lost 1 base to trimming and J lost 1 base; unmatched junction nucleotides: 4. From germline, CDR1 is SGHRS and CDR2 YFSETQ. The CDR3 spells CASSLRRTSGNTGELFF. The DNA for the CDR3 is TGCGCCAGCAGCTTGCGGAGGACTAGCGGGAACACCGGGGAGCTGTTTTTT.

The CDR3 sequence: CASSGRGTSGMDEQYF. The CDR3 nucleotides read TGTGCCAGCAGCGGCAGGGGGACTAGCGGGATGGACGAGCAGTACTTC. The chain combines TRBV7-9 with TRBJ2-7, with TRBD2 matching over 13 bases. The CDR3 loop spans 16 amino acids. V was clipped by 5 bases and J by 5 bases; unmatched bases: 9. Germline loops: CDR1 SEHNR, CDR2 FQNEAQ (reference sequence).

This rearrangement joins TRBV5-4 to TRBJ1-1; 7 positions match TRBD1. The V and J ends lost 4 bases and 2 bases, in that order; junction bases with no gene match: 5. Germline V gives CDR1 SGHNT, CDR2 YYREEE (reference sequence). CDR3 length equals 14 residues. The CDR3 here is CASSEGTANTEAFF. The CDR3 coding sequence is TGTGCCAGCAGCGAGGGGACAGCCAACACTGAAGCTTTCTTT.

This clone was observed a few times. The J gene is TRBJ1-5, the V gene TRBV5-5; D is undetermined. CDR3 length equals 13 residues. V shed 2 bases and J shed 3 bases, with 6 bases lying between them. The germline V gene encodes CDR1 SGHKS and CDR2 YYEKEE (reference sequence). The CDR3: CASSFLDNQPQHF. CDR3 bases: TGTGCCAGCAGCTTTTTAGACAATCAGCCCCAGCATTTT.

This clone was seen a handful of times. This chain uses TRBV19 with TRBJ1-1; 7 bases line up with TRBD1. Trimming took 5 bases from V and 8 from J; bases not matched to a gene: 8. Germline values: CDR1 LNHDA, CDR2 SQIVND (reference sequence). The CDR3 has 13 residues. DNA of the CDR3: TGTGCCAGTAGTCCACGATGGACAGGAGAAGCTTTCTTT. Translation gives CASSPRWTGEAFF.

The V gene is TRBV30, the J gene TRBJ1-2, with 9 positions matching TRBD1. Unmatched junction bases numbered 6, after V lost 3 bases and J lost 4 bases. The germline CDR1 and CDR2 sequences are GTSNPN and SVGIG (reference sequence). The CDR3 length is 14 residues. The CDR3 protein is CAWRRDRVGYGYTF. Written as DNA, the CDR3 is TGTGCCTGGAGGAGGGACAGGGTTGGCTATGGCTACACCTTC.

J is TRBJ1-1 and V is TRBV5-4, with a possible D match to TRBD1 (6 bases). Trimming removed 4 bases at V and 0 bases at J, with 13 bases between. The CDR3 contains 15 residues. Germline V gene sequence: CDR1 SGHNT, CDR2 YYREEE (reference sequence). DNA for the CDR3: TGTGCCAGCAGCAAAGGACAGATCATGAACACTGAAGCTTTCTTT. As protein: CASSKGQIMNTEAFF.

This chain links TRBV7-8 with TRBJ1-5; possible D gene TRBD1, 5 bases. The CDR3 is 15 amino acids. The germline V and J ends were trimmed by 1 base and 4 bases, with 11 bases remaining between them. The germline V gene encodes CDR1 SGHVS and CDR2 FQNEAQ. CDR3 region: CASSLGRGRNQPQHF. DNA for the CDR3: TGTGCCAGCAGCTTAGGGAGGGGACGGAATCAGCCCCAGCATTTT.

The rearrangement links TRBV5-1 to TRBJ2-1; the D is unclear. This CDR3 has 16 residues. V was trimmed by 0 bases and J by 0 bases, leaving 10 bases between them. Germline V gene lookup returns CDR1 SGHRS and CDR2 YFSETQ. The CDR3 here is CASSLAAGSSYNEQFF. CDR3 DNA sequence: TGCGCCAGCAGCTTGGCCGCAGGCAGCTCCTACAATGAGCAGTTCTTC. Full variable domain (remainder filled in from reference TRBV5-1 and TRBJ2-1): KAGVTQTPRYLIKTRGQQVTLSCSPISGHRSVSWYQQTPGQGLQFLFEYFSETQRNKGNFPGRFSGRQFSNSRSEMNVSTLELGDSALYLCASSLAAGSSYNEQFFGPGTRLTVL.

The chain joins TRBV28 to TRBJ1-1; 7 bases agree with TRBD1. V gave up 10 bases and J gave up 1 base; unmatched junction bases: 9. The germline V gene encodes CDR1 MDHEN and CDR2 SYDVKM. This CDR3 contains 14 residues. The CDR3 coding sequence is TGTGCCACACACAGGGGAACCGAGAACACTGAAGCTTTCTTT. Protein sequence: CATHRGTENTEAFF.

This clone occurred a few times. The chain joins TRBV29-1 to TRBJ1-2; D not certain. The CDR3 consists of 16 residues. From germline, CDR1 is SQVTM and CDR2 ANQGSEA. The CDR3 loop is CRDGRTGCPIVIGYTF. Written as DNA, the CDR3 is TGCAGGGATGGAAGAACCGGGTGTCCTATAGTTATTGGCTACACCTTC.

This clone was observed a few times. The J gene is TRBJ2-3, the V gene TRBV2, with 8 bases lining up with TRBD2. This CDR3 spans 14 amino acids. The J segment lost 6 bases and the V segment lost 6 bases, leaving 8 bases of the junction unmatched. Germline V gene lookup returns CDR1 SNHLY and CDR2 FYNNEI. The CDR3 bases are TGTGCCAGCAGGTCGAGCGGGGGTATGGATACGCAGTATTTT. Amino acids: CASRSSGGMDTQYF.

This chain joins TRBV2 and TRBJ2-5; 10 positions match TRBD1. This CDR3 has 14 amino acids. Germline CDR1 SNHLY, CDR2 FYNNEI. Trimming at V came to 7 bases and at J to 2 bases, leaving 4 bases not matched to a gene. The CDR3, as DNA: TGTGCCAGCAACGGACAGGGGGGTCAAGAGACCCAGTACTTC. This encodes CASNGQGGQETQYF.

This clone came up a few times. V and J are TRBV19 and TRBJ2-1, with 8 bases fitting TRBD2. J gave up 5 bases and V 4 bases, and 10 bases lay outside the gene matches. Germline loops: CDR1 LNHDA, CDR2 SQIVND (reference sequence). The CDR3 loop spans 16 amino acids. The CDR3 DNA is TGTGCCAGTAGTAGCTTTCAACGGGAGGGGAACAATGAGCAGTTCTTC. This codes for CASSSFQREGNNEQFF.

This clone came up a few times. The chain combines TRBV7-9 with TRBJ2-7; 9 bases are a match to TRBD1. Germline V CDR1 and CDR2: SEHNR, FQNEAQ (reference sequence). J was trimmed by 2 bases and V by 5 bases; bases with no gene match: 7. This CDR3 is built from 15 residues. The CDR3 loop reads CASSPLDRGPYEQYF. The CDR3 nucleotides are TGTGCCAGCAGCCCGCTGGACAGGGGACCCTACGAGCAGTACTTC. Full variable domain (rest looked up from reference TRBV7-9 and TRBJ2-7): DTGVSQNPRHKITKRGQNVTFRCDPISEHNRLYWYRQTLGQGPEFLTYFQNEAQLEKSRLLSDRFSAERPKGSFSTLEIQRTEQGDSAMYLCASSPLDRGPYEQYFGPGTRLTVT.

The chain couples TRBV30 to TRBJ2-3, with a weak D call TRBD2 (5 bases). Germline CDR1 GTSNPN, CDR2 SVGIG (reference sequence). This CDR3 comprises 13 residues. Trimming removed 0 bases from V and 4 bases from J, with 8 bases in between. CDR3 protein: CAWSVGSADTQYF. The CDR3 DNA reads TGTGCCTGGAGTGTTGGTAGCGCAGATACGCAGTATTTT. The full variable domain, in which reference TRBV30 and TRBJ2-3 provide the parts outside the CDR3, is SQTIHQWPATLVQPVGSPLSLECTVEGTSNPNLYWYRQAAGRGLQLLFYSVGIGQISSEVPQNLSASRPQDRQFILSSKKLLLSDSGFYLCAWSVGSADTQYFGPGTRLTVL.